The 27 T cell receptor beta chains in this list originate from one sample, sequenced in a study of PD-L1 blockade in urothelial cancer. The protocol was immunoSEQ multiplex PCR, while the TCRdb copy is restricted to in-frame clones and leaves out a portion. The sample contains roughly 46,000 clones, under 85% of which appear only once. Time point specified: peripheral blood 6 weeks after treatment start. Sample: PBMCs, taken around atezolizumab (anti-PD-L1) treatment. The receptors come from a man in his fifties with urothelial cancer.

The chain has TRBV30 and TRBJ2-1; 11 nucleotides align to TRBD2. The CDR3 is made up of 16 amino acids. After removal of 2 bases from V and 4 bases from J, the junction contained 7 bases not matched to a gene. Germline V gene sequence: CDR1 GTSNPN, CDR2 SVGIG (reference sequence). The CDR3 here is CAWSSLAGVSYNEQFF. The CDR3 coding sequence is TGTGCCTGGAGTTCACTAGCGGGAGTCTCTTACAATGAGCAGTTCTTC. The full variable domain, completed using reference TRBV30 and TRBJ2-1, is SQTIHQWPATLVQPVGSPLSLECTVEGTSNPNLYWYRQAAGRGLQLLFYSVGIGQISSEVPQNLSASRPQDRQFILSSKKLLLSDSGFYLCAWSSLAGVSYNEQFFGPGTRLTVL.

This rearrangement joins TRBV5-6 to TRBJ1-1; tentatively, D is TRBD1 (5 bases). CDR1 is SGHDT and CDR2 is YYEEEE in the germline V gene. The V end lost 0 bases, the J end lost 10 bases, and 13 bases lay between the germline ends. The CDR3 extends over 13 amino acids. CDR3 sequence: CASSLGRPGGAFF. In DNA form, the CDR3 reads TGTGCCAGCAGCTTGGGCCGGCCCGGGGGAGCTTTCTTT.

The rearrangement joins TRBV29-1 to TRBJ1-5; D unresolved. The CDR3 is 13 residues long. V shed 6 bases and J shed 2 bases, with 11 bases lying between them. Germline assignment: CDR1 SQVTM and CDR2 ANQGSEA. The CDR3 DNA reads TGCAGCGTCCGGACTTCTCGCAATCAGCCCCAGCATTTT. Translated, it gives CSVRTSRNQPQHF.

The chain recombines TRBV5-4 with TRBJ2-1, with TRBD1 matching over 8 bases. CDR1 and CDR2 from the germline V gene are SGHNT and YYREEE (reference sequence). V lost 0 bases, J lost 3 bases, and 5 bases stayed unmatched. There are 16 residues in the CDR3. CDR3 loop: CASSLGGQAGYNEQFF. CDR3 DNA sequence: TGTGCCAGCAGCTTGGGGGGACAGGCGGGCTACAATGAGCAGTTCTTC. Drawing the rest from reference TRBV5-4 and TRBJ2-1, the complete variable domain is ETGVTQSPTHLIKTRGQQVTLRCSSQSGHNTVSWYQQALGQGPQFIFQYYREEENGRGNFPPRFSGLQFPNYSSELNVNALELDDSALYLCASSLGGQAGYNEQFFGPGTRLTVL.

The chain has TRBV7-9 and TRBJ2-5; 8 bases fit TRBD2. Germline values: CDR1 SEHNR, CDR2 FQNEAQ (reference sequence). The CDR3 extends over 14 amino acids. Germline trimming cut 3 bases from V and 5 bases from J; bases unmatched to any gene: 5. In DNA, the CDR3 is TGTGCCAGCAGCTTCGGGGGGGCCTGGGAGACCCAGTACTTC. Translating it yields CASSFGGAWETQYF.

The chain recombines TRBV7-9 with TRBJ2-1, with D possibly being TRBD2 (6 bases). This CDR3 is 15 amino acids long. Trimming pared 3 bases from V and 7 bases from J, leaving 16 bases between. Germline values: CDR1 SEHNR, CDR2 FQNEAQ (reference sequence). The CDR3 is CASSFVRGRGNEQFF. The CDR3, as DNA: TGTGCCAGCAGCTTTGTGAGGGGCCGGGGGAATGAGCAGTTCTTC.

This chain links TRBV5-1 with TRBJ2-2; TRBD2 might be the D (5 bases). The germline CDR1 and CDR2 sequences are SGHRS and YFSETQ. V was clipped by 2 bases and J by 4 bases, with 9 bases between them. The CDR3 runs 14 residues. CDR3 region: CASSFERSTGELFF. DNA for the CDR3: TGCGCCAGCAGCTTTGAGCGGAGCACCGGGGAGCTGTTTTTT.

This clone was counted only a few times. The rearrangement links TRBV29-1 to TRBJ1-1, with D maybe TRBD1 (5 bases). The CDR3 loop spans 13 amino acids. Germline V lookup: CDR1 SQVTM, CDR2 ANQGSEA. Trimming removed 5 bases from V and 4 bases from J, with 14 bases in between. Written as DNA, the CDR3 is TGCAGCGTTAAATCCGGGAGGGGCACTGAAGCTTTCTTT. It encodes CSVKSGRGTEAFF.

The V gene is TRBV6-1, the J gene TRBJ2-1, with D unclear. V lost 5 bases to trimming and J lost 0 bases, with 11 bases between them. Looked up from germline, CDR1 is MNHNS and CDR2 is SASEGT. The CDR3 extends over 15 amino acids. CDR3: CASSSPASSYNEQFF. The CDR3 DNA is TGTGCCAGCAGTTCCCCCGCGAGCTCCTACAATGAGCAGTTCTTC.

This chain connects TRBV7-6 to TRBJ2-7, with 8 bases fitting TRBD2. This CDR3 region has 13 residues. V was pared by 6 bases and J by 4 bases, with 5 bases of the junction left unmatched. Germline-derived CDR1 and CDR2 are SGHVS and FNYEAQ. CDR3 nucleotides: TGTGCCAGCAGACCGGGGGGGTCTTACGAGCAGTACTTC. It encodes CASRPGGSYEQYF.

V is TRBV5-6 and J is TRBJ2-4; 9 bases agree with TRBD1. Germline CDR1 and CDR2: SGHDT and YYEEEE. The CDR3 totals 14 residues. The junction had 3 bases not matched to a gene; V was cut back by 5 bases and J by 3 bases. CDR3 in amino acids: CASRRTGDKNIQYF. CDR3 nucleotide sequence: TGTGCCAGCAGACGGACAGGGGACAAAAACATTCAGTACTTC.

J is TRBJ2-5 and V is TRBV5-1; TRBD1 aligns across 7 bases. The CDR3 is 15 amino acids. CDR1 and CDR2 (germline): SGHRS, YFSETQ. With 4 bases clipped from V and 5 bases from J, the junction kept 11 bases outside the gene matches. The CDR3 sequence is CASSTDRQGVETQYF. The CDR3 DNA sequence: TGCGCCAGCAGCACCGACAGACAGGGCGTGGAGACCCAGTACTTC.

The rearrangement joins TRBV27 to TRBJ1-5; D may be TRBD1 (6 bases). The germline V gene has CDR1 MNHEY and CDR2 SMNVEV (reference sequence). Trimming removed 3 bases at V and 5 bases at J, with 11 bases between. The CDR3 length is 14 residues. In DNA, the CDR3 is TGTGCCAGCAGTTTTTGGACAGTCCATCAGCCCCAGCATTTT. Protein product: CASSFWTVHQPQHF.

V is TRBV7-8 and J is TRBJ2-5, with 8 bases identical to TRBD2. With 1 base clipped from V and 1 base from J, the junction kept 11 bases outside the gene matches. This CDR3 is built from 18 residues. Germline V gives CDR1 SGHVS, CDR2 FQNEAQ. This CDR3 reads CASSLVLASGRLQETQYF. As DNA, the CDR3 is TGTGCCAGCAGCTTAGTCCTGGCTAGCGGGCGCCTCCAAGAGACCCAGTACTTC.

The V and J genes are TRBV7-9 and TRBJ1-5, with D hard to call. CDR1 SEHNR and CDR2 FQNEAQ come from the germline V gene (reference sequence). Trimming took 0 bases from V and 1 from J, leaving 10 bases between them. CDR3 length: 16 residues. The CDR3 nucleotides read TGTGCCAGCAGCTTAGCCGGGTCGGGAAGCAATCAGCCCCAGCATTTT. This gives the protein CASSLAGSGSNQPQHF.

The chain carries TRBV19 and TRBJ2-2; weak D call: TRBD1 (6 bases). Trimming removed 5 bases at V and 3 bases at J, with 13 bases between. The CDR3 extends over 15 amino acids. CDR1 LNHDA and CDR2 SQIVND come from the germline V gene (reference sequence). The CDR3 nucleotides are TGTGCCAGTAGTTTCCGGGACATCTACACCGGGGAGCTGTTTTTT. Translation gives CASSFRDIYTGELFF.

The chain has TRBV25-1 and TRBJ2-1; TRBD1 aligns across 9 bases. V was clipped by 10 bases and J by 9 bases; unmatched bases: 13. The CDR3 has 14 amino acids. Germline V gene sequence: CDR1 MGHDK, CDR2 SYGVNS. CDR3 coding DNA: TGTGCCACCTCCATCGGGACAGGGTGGAGTGAGCAGTTCTTC. It is translated as CATSIGTGWSEQFF.

The chain recombines TRBV25-1 with TRBJ1-3, with D hard to call. V lost 5 bases, J lost 0 bases, and 8 bases lay in between. The V gene's germline CDR1 is MGHDK and CDR2 SYGVNS. The CDR3 sequence is 14 residues long. Here the CDR3 reads CASSPQFSGNTIYF. CDR3 DNA sequence: TGTGCCAGCAGTCCACAATTCTCTGGAAACACCATATATTTT.

Notes on this clone: The sample has other DNA sequences that encode this CDR3 too. V gene TRBV5-6 combines with J gene TRBJ2-5; D ambiguous. V lost 0 bases and J 2 bases, leaving 5 bases between the germline ends. Per the germline V gene, CDR1 is SGHDT and CDR2 is YYEEEE. This CDR3 is built from 13 residues. CDR3: CASSLGLQETQYF. As DNA, the CDR3 is TGTGCCAGCAGCTTGGGACTTCAAGAGACCCAGTACTTC.

The V call is TRBV14, the J call TRBJ2-5, with D perhaps matching TRBD1 (5 bases). The CDR3 spans 15 residues. From germline, CDR1 is SGHDN and CDR2 FVKESK. V was trimmed by 0 bases and J by 7 bases, leaving 15 bases between them. This chain's CDR3 is CASSQDPAGLGTQYF. The CDR3, as DNA: TGTGCCAGCAGCCAAGATCCGGCAGGGTTGGGGACCCAGTACTTC.

V and J are TRBV7-6 and TRBJ2-1, with 7 bases identical to TRBD1. Germline V lookup: CDR1 SGHVS, CDR2 FNYEAQ. The V gene end was trimmed by 3 bases and the J gene end by 5 bases; junction bases not matched to a gene: 4. The CDR3 runs to 14 residues. The CDR3 sequence is CASSFRQGDNEQFF. CDR3 in DNA: TGTGCCAGCAGCTTCAGGCAGGGGGACAATGAGCAGTTCTTC.

The chain joins TRBV19 to TRBJ2-1; 7 bases agree with TRBD1. From germline, CDR1 is LNHDA and CDR2 SQIVND (reference sequence). V shed 9 bases, J shed 0 bases, and the junction held 8 bases outside the gene matches. CDR3 length equals 15 residues. The CDR3 spells CASRPDRSSYNEQFF. The CDR3, as DNA: TGTGCCAGCAGGCCGGACAGGAGCTCCTACAATGAGCAGTTCTTC.

The table lists this clone with a few counts. The J gene is TRBJ2-7, the V gene TRBV7-9; D might be TRBD1 (6 bases). The CDR3 runs to 15 residues. Trimming stripped 4 bases from V and 2 bases from J, with 15 bases between. Per the germline V gene, CDR1 is SEHNR and CDR2 is FQNEAQ (reference sequence). This CDR3 reads CASSSSGTSAYEQYF. CDR3 bases: TGTGCCAGCAGCTCCTCCGGGACATCGGCCTACGAGCAGTACTTC.

This chain links TRBV5-6 with TRBJ2-2; 11 bases match TRBD2. V gave up 3 bases and J gave up 7 bases; unmatched junction bases: 8. CDR1 is SGHDT, CDR2 YYEEEE, per germline. The CDR3 sequence is 16 residues long. CDR3 amino acids: CASSSLSGGAGGELFF. CDR3 nucleotide sequence: TGTGCCAGCAGCTCACTTAGCGGGGGGGCCGGCGGGGAGCTGTTTTTT.

The chain has TRBV10-1 and TRBJ2-7; TRBD1 might be the D (6 bases). V was clipped by 6 bases and J by 3 bases, with 12 bases between them. This CDR3 has 13 amino acids. Germline CDR1 reads WNHNN; CDR2 reads SYGVQD (reference sequence). CDR3 protein: CASSVGQHYEQYF. The CDR3 DNA sequence: TGCGCCAGCAGCGTCGGACAGCACTACGAGCAGTACTTC.

This clone was counted a few times. The V gene is TRBV5-6, the J gene TRBJ1-5, with D maybe TRBD1 (6 bases). The V and J ends lost 3 bases and 5 bases respectively, with 15 bases between them. The V gene's germline CDR1 is SGHDT and CDR2 YYEEEE. The CDR3 spans 15 residues. Written as DNA, the CDR3 is TGTGCCAGCAGCTACACAGGGAATAGAGATCAGCCCCAGCATTTT. This codes for CASSYTGNRDQPQHF.

The genes are TRBV27 and TRBJ1-2, with D uncertain. The CDR3 spans 12 residues. Germline values: CDR1 MNHEY, CDR2 SMNVEV (reference sequence). The V and J ends lost 8 bases and 3 bases respectively, with 10 bases between them. CDR3 nucleotides: TGTGCCAGCTACCTTCCGGACTATGGCTACACCTTC. Its translation: CASYLPDYGYTF.